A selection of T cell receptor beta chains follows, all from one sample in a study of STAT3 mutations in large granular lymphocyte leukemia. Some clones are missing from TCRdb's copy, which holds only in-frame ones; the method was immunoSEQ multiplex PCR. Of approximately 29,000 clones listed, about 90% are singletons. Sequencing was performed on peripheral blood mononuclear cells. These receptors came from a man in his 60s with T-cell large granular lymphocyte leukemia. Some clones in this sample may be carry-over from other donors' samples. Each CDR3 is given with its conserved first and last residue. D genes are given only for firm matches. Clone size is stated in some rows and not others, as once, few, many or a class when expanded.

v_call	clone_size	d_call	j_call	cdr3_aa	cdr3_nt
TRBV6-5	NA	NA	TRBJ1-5	CASRSGATNQPQHF	TGTGCCAGCAGATCGGGAGCCACAAATCAGCCCCAGCATTTT
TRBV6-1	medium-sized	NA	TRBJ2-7	CASSLESYEQYF	TGTGCCAGCAGCCTCGAGTCCTACGAGCAGTACTTC
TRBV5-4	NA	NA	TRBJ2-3	CASSLGGRAVDTQYF	TGTGCCAGCAGCTTGGGGGGTCGGGCCGTGGATACGCAGTATTTT
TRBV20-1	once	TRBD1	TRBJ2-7	CSANRGHEQYF	TGCAGTGCTAACAGGGGTCACGAGCAGTACTTC
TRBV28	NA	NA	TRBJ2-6	CASTGHSGANVLTF	TGTGCCAGCACCGGGCACTCTGGGGCCAACGTCCTGACTTTC
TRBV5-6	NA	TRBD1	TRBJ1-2	CASSFRTGFYGYTF	TGTGCCAGCAGCTTCCGGACAGGTTTCTATGGCTACACCTTC
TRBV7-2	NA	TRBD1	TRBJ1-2	CASSLDNRGPDGYTF	TGTGCCAGCAGCTTAGACAACAGGGGGCCGGATGGCTACACCTTC
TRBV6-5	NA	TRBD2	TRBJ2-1	CASTYSGGSSYNEQFF	TGTGCCAGCACCTACTCGGGAGGAAGCTCCTACAATGAGCAGTTCTTC
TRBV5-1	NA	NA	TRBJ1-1	CASSRMGPNTEAFF	TGCGCCAGCAGCCGAATGGGGCCGAACACTGAAGCTTTCTTT
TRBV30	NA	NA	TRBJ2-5	CAWSSMQETQYF	TGTGCCTGGTCTTCGATGCAAGAGACCCAGTACTTC
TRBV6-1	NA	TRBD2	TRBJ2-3	CASSEASGTDTQYF	TGTGCCAGCAGTGAAGCTAGCGGGACAGATACGCAGTATTTT
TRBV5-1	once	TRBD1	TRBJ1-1	CASSHGQGTSTEAFF	TGCGCCAGCAGCCACGGACAGGGAACGAGTACTGAAGCTTTCTTT
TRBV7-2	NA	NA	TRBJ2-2	CASSLALSGAGELFF	TGTGCCAGCAGCTTAGCGCTGTCGGGCGCCGGGGAGCTGTTTTTT
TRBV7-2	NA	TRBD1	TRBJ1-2	CASSRDRGGYTF	TGTGCCAGCAGTCGCGACAGGGGTGGCTACACCTTC
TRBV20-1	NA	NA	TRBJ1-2	CSASLNGYTF	TGCAGTGCTTCATTGAATGGCTACACCTTC
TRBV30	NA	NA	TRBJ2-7	CASSGVGGGYEQYF	TGTGCCTCGAGCGGGGTCGGGGGCGGCTACGAGCAGTACTTC
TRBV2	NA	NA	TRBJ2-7	CASRYVPYEQYF	TGTGCCAGCCGTTACGTGCCCTACGAGCAGTACTTC
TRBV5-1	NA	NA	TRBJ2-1	CASSLDARNNEQFF	TGCGCCAGCAGCTTGGACGCCAGAAACAATGAGCAGTTCTTC